The subject of this entry is one TCR beta chain. This sequence may be a read error, since a much larger clone differs from it by one base. The data were taken from a study of glioma-infiltrating T cells. Using RNA template, CDR3s of TCR alpha and beta were amplified with iRepertoire arm-PCR. TCRdb redid the calling of the multiplex PCR reads with MiXCR, one entry per CDR3 protein. The profile covers 150,000 to 200,000 distinct CDR3 sequences, with more than 30% appearing a single time and roughly 21% taken by the ten largest. CDR1 is MGHRA, CDR2 YSYEKL, per germline. This CDR3 is built from 15 residues.

The rearrangement uses TRBV4-1 and TRBJ2-7; TRBD1 is a possible D gene (6 bases). The DNA end is a closer match to TRBJ1-2, so the J assignment may be wrong. Sample: glioma tissue, nonneoplastic brain tissue, or PBMCs (not recorded which). The TCR comes from a human donor with low-grade glioma or glioblastoma, undergoing nonglioma brain surgery, or in good health (not recorded which). CDR3 sequence (DNA): TGTGCCATCAGCCAGGCACAGGGATCTAACTATGGCTACACCTTC. It codes for CAISQAQGSNYGYTF.